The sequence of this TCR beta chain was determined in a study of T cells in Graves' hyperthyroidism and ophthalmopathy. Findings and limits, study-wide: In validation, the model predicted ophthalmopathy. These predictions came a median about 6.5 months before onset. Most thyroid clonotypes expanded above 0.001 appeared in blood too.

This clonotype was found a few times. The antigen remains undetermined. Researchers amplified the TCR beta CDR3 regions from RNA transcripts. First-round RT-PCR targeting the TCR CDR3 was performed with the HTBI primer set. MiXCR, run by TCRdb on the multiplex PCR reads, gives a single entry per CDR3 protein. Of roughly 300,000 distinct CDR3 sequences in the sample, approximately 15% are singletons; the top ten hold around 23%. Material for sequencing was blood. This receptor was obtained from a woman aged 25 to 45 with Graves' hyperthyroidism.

In DNA, the CDR3 is TGCGCCAGCAGCTTGGAGGGACAGGGGTTTTATGGTGATACGCAGTATTTT. This translates into CASSLEGQGFYGDTQYF. The genes are TRBV5-1 and TRBJ2-3; TRBD1 matches at 10 bases. This CDR3 is 17 amino acids long. With 0 bases clipped from V and 6 bases from J, the junction kept 10 bases outside the gene matches. Germline V gene sequence: CDR1 SGHRS, CDR2 YFSETQ.